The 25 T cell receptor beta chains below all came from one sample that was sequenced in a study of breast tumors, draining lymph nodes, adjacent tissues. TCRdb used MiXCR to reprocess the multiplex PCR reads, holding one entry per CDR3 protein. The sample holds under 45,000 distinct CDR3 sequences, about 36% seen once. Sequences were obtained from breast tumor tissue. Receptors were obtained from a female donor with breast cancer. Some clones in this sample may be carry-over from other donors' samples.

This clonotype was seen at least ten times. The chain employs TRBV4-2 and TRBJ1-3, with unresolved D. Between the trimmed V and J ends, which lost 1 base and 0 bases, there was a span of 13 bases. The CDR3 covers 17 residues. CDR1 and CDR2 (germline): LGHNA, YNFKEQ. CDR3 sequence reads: CASSQVSQAGSGNTIYF. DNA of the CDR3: TGTGCCAGCAGCCAAGTCTCGCAGGCGGGCTCTGGAAACACCATATATTTT.

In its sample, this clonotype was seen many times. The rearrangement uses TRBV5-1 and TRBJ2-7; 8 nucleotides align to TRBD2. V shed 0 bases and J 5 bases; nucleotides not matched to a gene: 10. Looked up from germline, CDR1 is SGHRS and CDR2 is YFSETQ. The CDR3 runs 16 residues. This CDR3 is CASSLGLSGTPHEQYF. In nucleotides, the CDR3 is TGCGCCAGCAGCTTGGGCCTTAGCGGGACACCCCACGAGCAGTACTTC.

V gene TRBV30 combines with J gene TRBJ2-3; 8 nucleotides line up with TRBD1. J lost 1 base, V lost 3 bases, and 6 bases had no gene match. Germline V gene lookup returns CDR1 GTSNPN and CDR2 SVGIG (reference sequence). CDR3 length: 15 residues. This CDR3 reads CAWRRTGSGTDTQYF. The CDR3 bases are TGTGCCTGGAGGAGGACAGGGTCAGGCACAGATACGCAGTATTTT.

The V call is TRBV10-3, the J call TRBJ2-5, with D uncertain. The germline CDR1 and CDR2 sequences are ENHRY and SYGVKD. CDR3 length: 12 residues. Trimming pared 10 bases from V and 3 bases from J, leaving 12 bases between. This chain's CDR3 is CASTFWEETQYF. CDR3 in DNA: TGTGCCAGCACCTTCTGGGAAGAGACCCAGTACTTC.

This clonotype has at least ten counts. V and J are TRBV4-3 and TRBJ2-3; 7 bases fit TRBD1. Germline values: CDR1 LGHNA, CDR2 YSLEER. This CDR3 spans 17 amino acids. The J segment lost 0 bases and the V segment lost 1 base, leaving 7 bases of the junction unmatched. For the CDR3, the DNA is TGCGCCAGCAGCCAAGGACGGACAGGTATAAGCACAGATACGCAGTATTTT. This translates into CASSQGRTGISTDTQYF.

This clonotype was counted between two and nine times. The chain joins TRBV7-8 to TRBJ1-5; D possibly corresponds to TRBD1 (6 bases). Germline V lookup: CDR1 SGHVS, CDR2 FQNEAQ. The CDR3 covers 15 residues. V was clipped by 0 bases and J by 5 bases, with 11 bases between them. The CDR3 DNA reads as TGTGCCAGCAGCTTAGCCGACAGGTTTGATCAGCCCCAGCATTTT. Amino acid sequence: CASSLADRFDQPQHF. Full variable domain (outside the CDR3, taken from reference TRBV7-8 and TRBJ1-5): GAGVSQSPRYKVAKRGQDVALRCDPISGHVSLFWYQQALGQGPEFLTYFQNEAQLDKSGLPSDRFFAERPEGSVSTLKIQRTQQEDSAVYLCASSLADRFDQPQHFGDGTRLSIL.

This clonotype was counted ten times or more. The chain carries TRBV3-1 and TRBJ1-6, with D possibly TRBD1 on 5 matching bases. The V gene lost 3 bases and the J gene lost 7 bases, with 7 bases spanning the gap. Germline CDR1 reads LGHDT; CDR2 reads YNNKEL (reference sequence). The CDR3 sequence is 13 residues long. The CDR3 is CASSQGRNSPLHF. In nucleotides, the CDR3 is TGTGCCAGCAGCCAGGGGCGCAATTCACCCCTCCACTTT.

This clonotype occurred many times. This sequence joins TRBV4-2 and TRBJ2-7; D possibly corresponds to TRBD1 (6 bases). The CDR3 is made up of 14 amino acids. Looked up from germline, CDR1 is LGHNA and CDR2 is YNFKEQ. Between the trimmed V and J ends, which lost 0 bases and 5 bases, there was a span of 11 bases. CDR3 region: CASSQDDRPNEQYF. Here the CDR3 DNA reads TGTGCCAGCAGCCAAGATGACAGGCCCAACGAGCAGTACTTC.

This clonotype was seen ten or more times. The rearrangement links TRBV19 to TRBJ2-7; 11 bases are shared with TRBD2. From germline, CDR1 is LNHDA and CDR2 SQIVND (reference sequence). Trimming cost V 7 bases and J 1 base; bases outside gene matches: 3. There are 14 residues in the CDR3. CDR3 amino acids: CASNSGRASYEQYF. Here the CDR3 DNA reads TGTGCCAGTAATAGCGGGAGGGCTTCCTACGAGCAGTACTTC.

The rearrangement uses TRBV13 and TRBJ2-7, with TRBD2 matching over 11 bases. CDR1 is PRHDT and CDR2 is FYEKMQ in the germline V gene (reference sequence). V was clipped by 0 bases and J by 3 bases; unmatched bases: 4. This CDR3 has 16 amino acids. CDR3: CASSLGPTSGSYEQYF. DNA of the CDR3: TGTGCCAGCAGCTTAGGCCCTACTAGCGGGAGCTACGAGCAGTACTTC. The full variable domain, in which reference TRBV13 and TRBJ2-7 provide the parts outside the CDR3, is AAGVIQSPRHLIKEKRETATLKCYPIPRHDTVYWYQQGPGQDPQFLISFYEKMQSDKGSIPDRFSAQQFSDYHSELNMSSLELGDSALYFCASSLGPTSGSYEQYFGPGTRLTVT.

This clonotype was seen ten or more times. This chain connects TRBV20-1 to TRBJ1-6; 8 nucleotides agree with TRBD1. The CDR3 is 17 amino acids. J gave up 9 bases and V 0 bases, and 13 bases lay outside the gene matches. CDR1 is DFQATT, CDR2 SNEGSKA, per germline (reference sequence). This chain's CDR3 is CSARDVQGALQGSPLHF. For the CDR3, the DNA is TGCAGTGCTAGAGACGTGCAGGGGGCATTACAAGGTTCACCCCTCCACTTT.

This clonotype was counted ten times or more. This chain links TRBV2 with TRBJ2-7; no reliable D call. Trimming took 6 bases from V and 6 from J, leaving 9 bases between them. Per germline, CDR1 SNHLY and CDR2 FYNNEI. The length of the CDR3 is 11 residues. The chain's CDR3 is CASRAIREQYF. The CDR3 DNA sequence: TGTGCCAGCAGAGCGATTCGCGAGCAGTACTTC.

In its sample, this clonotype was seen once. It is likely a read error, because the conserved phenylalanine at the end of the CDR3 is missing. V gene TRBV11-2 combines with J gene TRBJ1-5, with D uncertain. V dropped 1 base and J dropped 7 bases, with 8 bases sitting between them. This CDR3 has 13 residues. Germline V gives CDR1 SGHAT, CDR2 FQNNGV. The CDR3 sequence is CASSLAAGQPQHL. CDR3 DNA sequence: TGTGCCAGCAGCTTAGCAGCGGGGCAGCCCCAGCATCTT.

The CDR3 loop reads CASSLTGGATETQYF. The DNA for the CDR3 is TGTGCCAGCAGTTTAACGGGAGGGGCAACGGAGACCCAGTACTTC. The chain employs TRBV6-2 or TRBV6-3 and TRBJ2-5, with TRBD2 matching 8 bases. Trimming took 4 bases from V and 5 from J; bases not matched to a gene: 9. The CDR3 runs to 15 residues. From germline, CDR1 is MNHEY and CDR2 SVGEGT.

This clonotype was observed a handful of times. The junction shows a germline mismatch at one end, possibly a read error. Written as DNA, the CDR3 is TGTACCAGCAGCCAAGAAATAGCGGGAGCCCAAGAGACCCAGTACTTC. This gives the protein CTSSQEIAGAQETQYF. The gene calls are TRBV3-1 and TRBJ2-5; 9 bases line up with TRBD2. The CDR3 length is 16 residues. Germline CDR1 reads LGHDT; CDR2 reads YNNKEL (reference sequence).

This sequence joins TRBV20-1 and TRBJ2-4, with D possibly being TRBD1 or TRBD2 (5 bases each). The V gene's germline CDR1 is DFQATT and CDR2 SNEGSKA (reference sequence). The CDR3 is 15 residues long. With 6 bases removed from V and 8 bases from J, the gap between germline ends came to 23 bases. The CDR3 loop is CSASDSRAGSDIQYF. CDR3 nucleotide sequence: TGCAGTGCCTCGGACTCCAGGGCGGGCTCGGACATTCAGTACTTC.

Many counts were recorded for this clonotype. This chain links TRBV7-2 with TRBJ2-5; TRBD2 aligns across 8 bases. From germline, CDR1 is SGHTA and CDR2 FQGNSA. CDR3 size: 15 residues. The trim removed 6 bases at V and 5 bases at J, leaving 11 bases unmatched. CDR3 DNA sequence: TGTGCCAGCAGAAAGAGCGGGAGTGTTGAGGAGACCCAGTACTTC. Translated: CASRKSGSVEETQYF.

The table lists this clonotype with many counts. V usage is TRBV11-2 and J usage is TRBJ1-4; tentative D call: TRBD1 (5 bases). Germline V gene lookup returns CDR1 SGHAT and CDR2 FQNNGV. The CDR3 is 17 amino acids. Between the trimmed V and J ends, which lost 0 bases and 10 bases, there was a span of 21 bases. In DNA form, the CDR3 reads TGTGCCAGCAGCTTAGAACAAACAGGTCCCGTCGGGGGAAAACTGTTTTTT. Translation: CASSLEQTGPVGGKLFF.

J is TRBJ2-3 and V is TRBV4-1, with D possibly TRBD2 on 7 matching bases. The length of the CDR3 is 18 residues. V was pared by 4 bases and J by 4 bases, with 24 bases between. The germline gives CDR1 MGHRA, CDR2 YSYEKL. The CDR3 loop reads CASSRGGGGGSVPDTQYF. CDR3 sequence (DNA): TGCGCCAGCAGCCGAGGGGGTGGCGGCGGGAGTGTCCCAGATACGCAGTATTTT.

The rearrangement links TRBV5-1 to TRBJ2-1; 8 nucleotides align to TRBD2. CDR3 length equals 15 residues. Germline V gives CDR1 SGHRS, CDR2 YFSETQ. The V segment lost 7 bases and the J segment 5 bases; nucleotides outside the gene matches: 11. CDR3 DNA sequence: TGCGCCAGCGCCTCGGGACTAGTCTCTAACAATGAGCAGTTCTTC. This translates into CASASGLVSNNEQFF.

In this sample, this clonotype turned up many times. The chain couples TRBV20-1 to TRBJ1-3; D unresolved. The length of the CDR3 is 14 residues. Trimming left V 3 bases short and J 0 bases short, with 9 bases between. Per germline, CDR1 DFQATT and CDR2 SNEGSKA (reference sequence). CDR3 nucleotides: TGCAGTGCTAGGGACCCGAACTCTGGAAACACCATATATTTT. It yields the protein CSARDPNSGNTIYF.

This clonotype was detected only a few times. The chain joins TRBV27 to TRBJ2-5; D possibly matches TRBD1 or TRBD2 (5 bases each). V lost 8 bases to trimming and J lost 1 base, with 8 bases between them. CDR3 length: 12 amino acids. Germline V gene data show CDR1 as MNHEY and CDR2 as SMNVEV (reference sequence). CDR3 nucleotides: TGTGCCAGCGGGACCCGCCAAGAGACCCAGTACTTC. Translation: CASGTRQETQYF.

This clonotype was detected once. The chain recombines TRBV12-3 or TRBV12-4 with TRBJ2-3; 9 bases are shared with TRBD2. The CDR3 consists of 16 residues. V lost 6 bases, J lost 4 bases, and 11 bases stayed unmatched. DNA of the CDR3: TGTGCCAGCAGCCCCGGGCTAGCGGGAACCTCAGATACGCAGTATTTT. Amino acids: CASSPGLAGTSDTQYF.

CDR3 bases: TGTGCCAGCAGAACCGTGTTGGGACAGGGATCCTACGAGCAGTACTTC. Protein product: CASRTVLGQGSYEQYF. V and J are TRBV28 and TRBJ2-7, with 9 bases matching TRBD1. Trimming removed 6 bases from V and 1 base from J; junction bases left unmatched: 10. This CDR3 region has 16 residues. Per the germline V gene, CDR1 is MDHEN and CDR2 is SYDVKM.

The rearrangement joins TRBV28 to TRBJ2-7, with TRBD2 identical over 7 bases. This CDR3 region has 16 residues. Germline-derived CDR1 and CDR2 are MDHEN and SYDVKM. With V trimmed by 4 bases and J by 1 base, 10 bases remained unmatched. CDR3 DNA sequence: TGTGCCAGCAGTTCTACCCGGGTAGCGGGTTCCTACGAGCAGTACTTC. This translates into CASSSTRVAGSYEQYF.